This paragraph covers one TCR beta chain sequence. This sample was included in a study of blood T cell repertoires in COVID-19. Study-level background: The cDNA or gDNA used as material had been derived from T cells, B-cell-depleted T cells, or PBMCs.

Study processing details: Amplifying reference gene primers gave estimates of nucleated cell counts. Repertoires were generated with immunoSEQ multiplex PCR, while TCRdb's copy carries only in-frame clones and drops some. The DNA gave D and trimming, while V, J and clone size come from that table. The sample gives some 16,000 clones, less than 80% of which show up once; about 32% is in the top ten. Germline CDR1 is LGHDT and CDR2 is YNNKEL (reference sequence). The trim removed 3 bases at V and 7 bases at J, leaving 5 bases unmatched. CDR3 size: 14 residues. The chain employs TRBV3-1 (or the pseudogene TRBV3-2) and TRBJ1-2; 10 bases align to TRBD1. This TCR derives from a man in his 70s with active or convalescent COVID-19. Sequenced input: peripheral blood. The CDR3 region has the DNA TGTGCCAGCAGCCAGGGACAGGGGAGATTTGGCTACACCTTC. Its protein product is CASSQGQGRFGYTF.